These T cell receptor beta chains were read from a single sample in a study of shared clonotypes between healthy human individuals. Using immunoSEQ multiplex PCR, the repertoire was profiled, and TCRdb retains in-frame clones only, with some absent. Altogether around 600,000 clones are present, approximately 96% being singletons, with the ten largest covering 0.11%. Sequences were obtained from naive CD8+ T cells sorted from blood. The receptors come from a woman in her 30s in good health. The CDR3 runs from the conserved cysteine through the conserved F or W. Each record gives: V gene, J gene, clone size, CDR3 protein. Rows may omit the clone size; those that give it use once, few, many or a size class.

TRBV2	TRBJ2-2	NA	CASSEDVLRTMNTGELFF
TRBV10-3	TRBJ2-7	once	CAISESFPPRREQYF
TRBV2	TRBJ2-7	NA	CASSESWTRGDEQYF
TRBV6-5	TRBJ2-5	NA	CASSYSSGSQETQYF
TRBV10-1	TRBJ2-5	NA	CASSVLAGGPQETQYF
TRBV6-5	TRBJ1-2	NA	CASREQGAYGYTF
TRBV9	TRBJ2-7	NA	CASSVADTWVGGAYEQYF
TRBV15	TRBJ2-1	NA	CATSRPSLRSYNEQFF
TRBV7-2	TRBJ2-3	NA	CASSLVRRDTDTQYF
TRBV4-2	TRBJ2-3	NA	CASSTSSGLGDTQYF